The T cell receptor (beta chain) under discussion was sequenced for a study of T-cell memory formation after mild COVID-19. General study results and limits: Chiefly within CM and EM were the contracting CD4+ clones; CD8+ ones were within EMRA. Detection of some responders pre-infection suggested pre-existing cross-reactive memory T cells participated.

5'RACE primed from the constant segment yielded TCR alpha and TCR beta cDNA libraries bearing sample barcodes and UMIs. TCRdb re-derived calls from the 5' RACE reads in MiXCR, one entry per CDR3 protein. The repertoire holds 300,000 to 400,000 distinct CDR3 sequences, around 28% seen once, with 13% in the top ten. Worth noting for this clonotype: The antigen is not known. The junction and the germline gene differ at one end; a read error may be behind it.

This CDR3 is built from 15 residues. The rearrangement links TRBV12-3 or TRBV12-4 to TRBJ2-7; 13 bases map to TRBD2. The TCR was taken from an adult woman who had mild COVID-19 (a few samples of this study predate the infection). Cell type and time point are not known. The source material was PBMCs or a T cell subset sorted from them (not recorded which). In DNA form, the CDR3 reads TGTGACAGCAGCCAACGGACTAGCGGGAGAAACGAGCAGTACTTC. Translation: CDSSQRTSGRNEQYF.